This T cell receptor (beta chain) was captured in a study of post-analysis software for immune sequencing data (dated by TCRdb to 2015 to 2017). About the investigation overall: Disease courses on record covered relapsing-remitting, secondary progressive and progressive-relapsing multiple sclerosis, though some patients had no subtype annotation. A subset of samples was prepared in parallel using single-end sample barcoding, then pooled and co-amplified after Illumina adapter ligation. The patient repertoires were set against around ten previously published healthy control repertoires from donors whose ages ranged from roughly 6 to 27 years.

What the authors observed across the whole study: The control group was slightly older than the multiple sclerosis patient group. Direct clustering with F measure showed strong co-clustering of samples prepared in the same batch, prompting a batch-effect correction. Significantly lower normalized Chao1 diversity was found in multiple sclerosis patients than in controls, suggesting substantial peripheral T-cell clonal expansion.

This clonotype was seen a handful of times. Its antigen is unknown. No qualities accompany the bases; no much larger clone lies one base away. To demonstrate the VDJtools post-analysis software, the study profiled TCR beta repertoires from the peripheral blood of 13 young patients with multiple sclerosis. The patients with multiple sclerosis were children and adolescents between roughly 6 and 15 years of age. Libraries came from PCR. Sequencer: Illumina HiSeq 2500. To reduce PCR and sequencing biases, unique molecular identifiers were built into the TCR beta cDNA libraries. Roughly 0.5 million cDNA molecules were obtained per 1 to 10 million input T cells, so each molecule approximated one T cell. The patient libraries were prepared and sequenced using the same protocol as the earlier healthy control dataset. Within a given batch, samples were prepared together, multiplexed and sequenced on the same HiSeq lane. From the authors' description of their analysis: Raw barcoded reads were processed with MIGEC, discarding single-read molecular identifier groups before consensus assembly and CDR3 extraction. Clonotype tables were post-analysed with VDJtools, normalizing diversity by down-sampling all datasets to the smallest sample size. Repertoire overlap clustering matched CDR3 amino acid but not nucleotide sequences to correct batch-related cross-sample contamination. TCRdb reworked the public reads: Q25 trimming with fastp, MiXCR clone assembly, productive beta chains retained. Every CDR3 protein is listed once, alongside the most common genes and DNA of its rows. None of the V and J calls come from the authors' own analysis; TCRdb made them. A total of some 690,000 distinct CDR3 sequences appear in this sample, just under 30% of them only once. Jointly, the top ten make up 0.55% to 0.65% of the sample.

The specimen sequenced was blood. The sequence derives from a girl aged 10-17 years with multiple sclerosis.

Here the CDR3 is given as CSASEGLLMNTEAFF. The nucleotide sequence reads as follows: TGCAGTGCTAGTGAGGGCCTCCTTATGAACACTGAAGCTTTCTTT. The V gene is TRBV20-1 and the J gene is TRBJ1-1; no D gene call is confident. Trimming removed 3 bases from V and 0 bases from J, leaving 14 bases between the germline ends. Spanning cysteine to phenylalanine, the CDR3 consists of 15 amino acids. Here the CDR3 DNA is all that survives: 45 bases in frame from base 1. CDR1 DFQATT and CDR2 SNEGSKA are derived from the germline V gene (reference sequence).